These 6 T cell receptor beta chains came from one sample sequenced in a study of CD8 T cells in ankylosing spondylitis (dated by TCRdb to about 2017). Libraries were built with 5' RACE. Data came from an Illumina HiSeq 2500. TCRdb reprocessed the public reads (quality trimming at Q25 with fastp, clone calling with MiXCR) and kept in-frame beta chains. Identical CDR3 proteins give one entry, which carries the most common genes and DNA. This sample is represented by about 180,000 distinct CDR3 sequences; 9.8% of them were singletons. The top ten constitute more than 12% of the sample. The sample comprised blood, either unsorted or a sorted T cell fraction (not recorded which). These receptors were collected from a female donor with ankylosing spondylitis or in good health (not recorded which).

The chain employs TRBV12-5 and TRBJ2-1; possibly TRBD1 or TRBD2 for D (5 bases each). Looked up from germline, CDR1 is LGHNT and CDR2 is FRNRAP. Trimming shortened V by 1 base and J by 6 bases, and 10 bases separated the two germline ends. The CDR3 contains 14 residues. The CDR3 DNA sequence: TGTGCTAGTGGTTTGGCTGGGACGGGCAATGAGCAGTTCTTC. Amino acid sequence: CASGLAGTGNEQFF.

The rearrangement uses TRBV10-3 and TRBJ2-7, with D tentatively TRBD2 (5 bases). Trimming pared 2 bases from V and 0 bases from J, leaving 8 bases between. CDR1 is ENHRY, CDR2 SYGVKD, per germline. The CDR3 has 14 amino acids. CDR3 coding DNA: TGTGCCATCAGTGAGGTAGCGCACTCCTACGAGCAGTACTTC. Protein: CAISEVAHSYEQYF.

A few counts support this clonotype. The rearrangement uses TRBV9 and TRBJ2-2; tentative D call: TRBD1 (6 bases). V was pared by 3 bases and J by 2 bases, with 14 bases between. This CDR3 contains 16 residues. Germline assignment: CDR1 SGDLS and CDR2 YYNGEE. Written as DNA, the CDR3 is TGTGCCAGCAGCGCCCGGGACACTATTAACACCGGGGAGCTGTTTTTT. It yields the protein CASSARDTINTGELFF.

This clonotype was counted between two and nine times. The genes are TRBV2 and TRBJ2-7; 8 bases map to TRBD2. Trimming cost V 3 bases and J 3 bases; bases outside gene matches: 7. Germline V gene data show CDR1 as SNHLY and CDR2 as FYNNEI. CDR3 length: 15 residues. The CDR3 spells CASSETSGSVYEQYF. Here the CDR3 DNA reads TGTGCCAGCAGTGAGACCAGCGGGAGTGTCTACGAGCAGTACTTC. Full variable domain (missing parts from reference TRBV2 and TRBJ2-7): EPEVTQTPSHQVTQMGQEVILRCVPISNHLYFYWYRQILGQKVEFLVSFYNNEISEKSEIFDDQFSVERPDGSNFTLKIRSTKLEDSAMYFCASSETSGSVYEQYFGPGTRLTVT.

This rearrangement joins TRBV11-1 to TRBJ2-3; weak D call: TRBD2 (6 bases). CDR3 length: 16 amino acids. V lost 6 bases, J lost 2 bases, and 18 bases lay in between. The germline V gene encodes CDR1 SGHAT and CDR2 FQDESV (reference sequence). CDR3 amino acids: CASSSDRRDDTDTQYF. CDR3 nucleotide sequence: TGTGCCAGCAGTTCCGACCGGAGGGACGACACAGATACGCAGTATTTT.

This clonotype was counted many times. The V and J genes are TRBV5-1 and TRBJ2-7; no definite D call. With 4 bases removed from V and 2 bases from J, the gap between germline ends came to 13 bases. CDR1 SGHRS and CDR2 YFSETQ come from the germline V gene. There are 14 residues in the CDR3. The CDR3 here is CASSPVEPAYEQYF. CDR3 DNA: TGCGCCAGCAGCCCCGTGGAACCAGCCTACGAGCAGTACTTC.